This is a list of T cell receptor beta chains from one sample in a study of human T cells and chemical hapten exposure. TCRdb analysed the RACE reads with MiXCR anew, one entry per CDR3 protein. The sample contains 79,000 or so distinct CDR3 sequences, 10% of which appear only once. The material was whole blood, obtained in connection with sensitization to the hapten diphenylcyclopropenone (DPC). All receptors derive from a woman aged 50 to 60 with alopecia areata. Some clones in this sample may be carry-over from other donors' samples. The CDR3 runs from the conserved cysteine through the conserved F or W. Fields, in order: V gene, clone size, J gene, D gene, CDR3 protein, CDR3 DNA. The D gene is left open where the match is weak. Clone size, where shown, is once, few, many, or a class for clones that have expanded.

>TRBV10-3|many|TRBJ2-7|TRBD1
CAISESGQGYEQYF
TGTGCCATCAGTGAGTCCGGACAGGGCTACGAGCAGTACTTC
>TRBV30|-|TRBJ2-3|-
CAWSFNRDTQYF
TGTGCCTGGAGTTTCAACAGAGATACGCAGTATTTT
>TRBV28|few|TRBJ2-2|-
CASSFWRIQGGGELFF
TGTGCCAGCAGCTTTTGGAGGATACAGGGAGGCGGGGAGCTGTTTTTT
>TRBV6-1|many|TRBJ1-1|-
CASNMDRVNTEAFF
TGTGCCAGCAACATGGACAGAGTGAACACTGAAGCTTTCTTT
>TRBV7-2|many|TRBJ1-2|TRBD1
CASSIGTGLGVFYGYTF
TGTGCCAGTTCAATCGGGACAGGCCTAGGCGTGTTCTATGGCTACACCTTC
>TRBV7-2|once|TRBJ2-7|TRBD2
CASSLTSGSYEQYF
TGTGCCAGCAGCTTAACTAGCGGGAGCTACGAGCAGTACTTC
>TRBV14|few|TRBJ2-6|TRBD1
CASSPEGGGQGAGANVLTF
TGTGCCAGCAGCCCCGAGGGGGGAGGACAGGGGGCTGGGGCCAACGTCCTGACTTTC
>TRBV6-2/TRBV6-3|-|TRBJ1-2|TRBD1
CASSLGQGAYGYTF
TGTGCCAGCAGTTTGGGACAGGGGGCCTATGGCTACACCTTC
>TRBV11-2|-|TRBJ2-2|-
CASSFQGPGELFF
TGTGCCAGCAGCTTCCAGGGTCCCGGGGAGCTGTTTTTT
>TRBV10-2|few|TRBJ1-1|-
CASRAGRDTEAFF
TGCGCCAGCAGAGCAGGGAGAGACACTGAAGCTTTCTTT
>TRBV12-2|many|TRBJ2-6|-
CASRYRAPPTSTGHSSGANVLTF
TGTGCAAGTCGCTACCGAGCTCCCCCAACTTCGACAGGGCATAGCTCTGGGGCCAACGTCCTGACTTTC
>TRBV11-3|few|TRBJ2-5|-
CASSLRGTGETQYF
TGTGCCAGCAGCTTAAGAGGAACTGGAGAGACCCAGTACTTC
>TRBV5-1|-|TRBJ2-5|-
CASSFGLQVSGLEETQYF
TGCGCCAGCAGCTTCGGACTACAGGTCTCTGGTCTCGAAGAGACCCAGTACTTC
>TRBV12-3/TRBV12-4|many|TRBJ2-5|-
CASSLGGRAETQYF
TGTGCCAGCAGTTTGGGGGGCAGGGCAGAGACCCAGTACTTC
>TRBV7-2|-|TRBJ2-6|-
CASSAQGPGANVLTF
TGTGCCAGCAGCGCACAGGGTCCTGGGGCCAACGTCCTGACTTTC
>TRBV12-3/TRBV12-4|few|TRBJ1-1|-
CASSLGGGGTEAFF
TGTGCCAGCAGTCTGGGAGGCGGTGGCACTGAAGCTTTCTTT
>TRBV6-2/TRBV6-3|many|TRBJ1-5|-
CASSFPTAQRGSNQPQHF
TGTGCCAGCAGTTTTCCAACAGCGCAGCGAGGGAGCAATCAGCCCCAGCATTTT
>TRBV28|many|TRBJ1-1|-
CASSSGLNTEAFF
TGTGCCAGCAGTTCCGGACTGAACACTGAAGCTTTCTTT
>TRBV3-1|few|TRBJ1-3|-
CASSQSPPALPGNTIYF
TGTGCCAGCAGCCAATCCCCCCCCGCGTTACCTGGAAACACCATATATTTT
>TRBV7-2|-|TRBJ2-1|-
CASSRRFGEQFF
TGTGCCAGCAGCCGAAGGTTCGGGGAGCAGTTCTTC
>TRBV5-1|-|TRBJ2-1|-
CASSLEGRNGNEQFF
TGCGCCAGCAGCTTGGAGGGGCGAAACGGCAATGAGCAGTTCTTC
>TRBV12-3/TRBV12-4|-|TRBJ2-1|TRBD1
CASTPAGTGQNEQFF
TGTGCCAGCACCCCCGCCGGGACAGGGCAAAATGAGCAGTTCTTC
>TRBV9|few|TRBJ2-7|-
CASSPGTASSYEQYF
TGTGCCAGCAGCCCAGGGACGGCGAGCTCCTACGAGCAGTACTTC
>TRBV11-3|few|TRBJ2-2|TRBD1
CASSGSQGGRELFF
TGTGCCAGCAGCGGCTCACAGGGGGGCAGGGAGCTGTTTTTT
>TRBV13|-|TRBJ2-4|TRBD2
CASSLAAGDDIQYF
TGTGCCAGCAGTCTTGCTGCGGGAGATGACATTCAGTACTTC
>TRBV29-1|few|TRBJ2-3|TRBD2
CSAGPSRAGDVFTQYF
TGCAGCGCCGGCCCAAGTCGAGCGGGAGATGTATTTACGCAGTATTTT
>TRBV21-1|many|TRBJ1-1|-
CASSNRQLMNTEAFF
TGTGCCAGCAGCAACAGACAGCTCATGAACACTGAAGCTTTCTTT
>TRBV7-6|many|TRBJ2-1|-
CASSPKAGAYNEQFF
TGTGCCAGCAGCCCGAAGGCAGGAGCCTACAATGAGCAGTTCTTC
>TRBV4-3|-|TRBJ2-3|TRBD2
CASSQDASGTSTYF
TGCGCCAGCAGCCAAGATGCCTCCGGGACTAGCACGTATTTT
>TRBV7-2|few|TRBJ1-2|TRBD1
CASSHNRGRDDYGYTF
TGTGCCAGCAGCCACAACAGGGGGCGCGATGACTATGGCTACACCTTC
>TRBV30|few|TRBJ2-2|TRBD2
CAWSVGTSGANTGELFF
TGTGCCTGGAGTGTTGGGACTAGCGGGGCGAACACCGGGGAGCTGTTTTTT
>TRBV20-1|-|TRBJ2-1|TRBD2
CSARRGTTYNEQFF
TGCAGTGCTAGGCGGGGGACTACGTACAATGAGCAGTTCTTC
>TRBV18|-|TRBJ2-5|-
CASSSDGLLQETQYF
TGTGCCAGCTCATCGGACGGTCTTCTCCAAGAGACCCAGTACTTC
>TRBV7-7|-|TRBJ2-7|-
CASSPDRSYEQYF
TGTGCTAGCAGCCCGGACAGATCCTACGAGCAGTACTTC
>TRBV4-3|many|TRBJ2-3|-
CASSQLSPSEDTQYF
TGCGCCAGCAGCCAACTATCGCCTAGCGAGGATACGCAGTATTTT
>TRBV7-2|few|TRBJ2-5|-
CASSLKGETQYF
TGTGCCAGCAGCTTAAAAGGGGAGACCCAGTACTTC
>TRBV18|many|TRBJ1-6|-
CASSPRQVGNSPLHF
TGTGCCAGCTCACCACGACAGGTCGGAAATTCACCCCTCCACTTT
>TRBV6-2/TRBV6-3|-|TRBJ2-5|-
CASRETRETQYF
TGTGCCAGCCGTGAAACCAGAGAGACCCAGTACTTC
>TRBV5-1|-|TRBJ1-5|-
CASSRSGGSEPQHF
TGCGCCAGCAGCCGGTCAGGCGGTTCGGAGCCCCAGCATTTT
>TRBV9|-|TRBJ2-1|-
CASSVLPGTGGSSYNEQFF
TGTGCCAGCAGCGTCCTCCCCGGAACTGGGGGTAGCTCCTACAATGAGCAGTTCTTC
>TRBV14|-|TRBJ2-6|-
CASSPPGGSSGANVLTF
TGTGCCAGCAGCCCGCCCGGGGGCTCCTCAGGGGCCAACGTCCTGACTTTC
>TRBV7-6|-|TRBJ2-7|-
CASSRGIGYEQYF
TGTGCCAGCAGCAGGGGAATCGGGTACGAGCAGTACTTC
>TRBV6-5|-|TRBJ1-1|-
CASSYSETVNTEAFF
TGTGCCAGCAGTTACTCAGAGACAGTGAACACTGAAGCTTTCTTT
>TRBV6-2/TRBV6-3|-|TRBJ2-7|TRBD2
CASSRSGSSYEQHF
TGTGCCAGCAGCCGAAGCGGGAGCTCCTACGAGCAGCACTTC
>TRBV28|few|TRBJ2-3|-
CASGSWGTDTQYF
TGTGCCAGCGGCAGTTGGGGGACAGATACGCAGTATTTT
>TRBV7-8|many|TRBJ1-4|TRBD1
CASSFSGGQPANEKLFF
TGTGCCAGCAGCTTCAGCGGGGGACAGCCGGCTAATGAAAAACTGTTTTTT
>TRBV12-3/TRBV12-4|few|TRBJ2-3|TRBD2
CASSLEAGVEDTQYF
TGTGCCAGCAGTTTAGAGGCGGGAGTGGAAGATACGCAGTATTTT
>TRBV6-6|many|TRBJ2-1|-
CASSSLLRDQGHEQFF
TGTGCCAGCAGTTCCCTTCTGAGGGACCAAGGACATGAGCAGTTCTTC
>TRBV28|few|TRBJ2-1|-
CASSSRREQFF
TGTGCCAGCAGTTCCAGGCGGGAGCAGTTCTTC
>TRBV27|-|TRBJ2-7|TRBD1
CASSYHTGVGYEQYF
TGTGCCAGCAGTTACCACACAGGGGTGGGATACGAGCAGTACTTC